This TCR beta chain was identified in a study of T cell repertoires in cytomegalovirus infection. The germline V gene encodes CDR1 SEHNR and CDR2 FQNEAQ (reference sequence). V was clipped by 5 bases and J by 6 bases, with 10 bases between them. This CDR3 comprises 13 residues. TCRdb reprocessed the reads with MiXCR, giving one entry per CDR3 protein. The table lists a few hundred thousand distinct CDR3 sequences, around 15% of them singletons, with roughly 45% in the top ten. Specimen: CD8+ T cells from PBMCs. The rearrangement joins TRBV7-9 to TRBJ2-2, with D hard to call. The source of this sequence is a human donor in good health (CMV status not recorded). Some clones in this sample may be carry-over from other donors' samples. The CDR3 DNA is TGTGCCAGCAGCATAAGAAAGTCCGGGGAGCTGTTTTTT. Residues: CASSIRKSGELFF.